This TCR beta chain was observed in a study of blood T cell repertoires in COVID-19. Study information: Donors in the United States, Italy and Spain gave samples during acute or convalescent COVID-19.

One Seattle source followed patients from active infection through their disease course. Study processing details: Estimation of nucleated cell counts was performed using reference gene primer amplification. Here immunoSEQ multiplex PCR was the method, and the copy in TCRdb shows in-frame clones only, minus some. The V and J calls and the clone size are those of that table, but D and trimming were determined from the DNA. Of roughly 250,000 clones in the sample, 84% are singletons; the top ten hold approximately 14%. Germline-derived CDR1 and CDR2 are LGHNA and YSLEER. The CDR3 contains 16 residues. V gave up 1 base and J gave up 3 bases, with 15 bases separating them. This clone was observed once.

This receptor was obtained from an older person with COVID-19, enrolled during active disease. This rearrangement joins TRBV4-3 to TRBJ1-2, with D perhaps TRBD1 (6 bases). Sample: peripheral blood. The CDR3 protein is CASSQVGGAGDYGYTF. The CDR3 DNA reads TGCGCCAGCAGCCAAGTTGGGGGGGCAGGAGACTATGGCTACACCTTC.